The 5 T cell receptor beta chains below come from one sample, sequenced in a study of shared clonotypes between healthy human individuals. The table came from immunoSEQ multiplex PCR; TCRdb's copy has only in-frame clones and leaves some out. Of fewer than 1.4 million clones in the sample, around 82% were seen once. Material: memory CD4+ T cells from PBMCs. The subset denotes: CD45RA-negative fraction. The receptors here all came from a man between 18 and 29 years old in good health. Some clones in this sample may be carry-over from other donors' samples.

The gene calls are TRBV7-6 and TRBJ2-7; tentatively, D is TRBD2 (5 bases). The CDR3 sequence is 13 residues long. Germline CDR1 reads SGHVS; CDR2 reads FNYEAQ. The V and J ends lost 1 base and 9 bases respectively, with 13 bases between them. CDR3 loop: CASSLVAPGVQYF. In DNA form, the CDR3 reads TGTGCCAGCAGCTTAGTAGCGCCCGGGGTGCAGTACTTC. The variable domain in full, with the rest retrieved from reference TRBV7-6 and TRBJ2-7, is GAGVSQSPRYKVTKRGQDVALRCDPISGHVSLYWYRQALGQGPEFLTYFNYEAQQDKSGLPNDRFSAERPEGSISTLTIQRTEQRDSAMYRCASSLVAPGVQYFGPGTRLTVT.

V usage is TRBV28 and J usage is TRBJ1-5; D uncertain. Germline V CDR1 and CDR2: MDHEN, SYDVKM. The CDR3 spans 16 residues. Trimming removed 4 bases at V and 5 bases at J, with 18 bases between. CDR3 residues: CASSSAMVRWDQPQHF. The CDR3 DNA reads as TGTGCCAGCAGTTCCGCCATGGTCCGGTGGGATCAGCCCCAGCATTTT. Using reference TRBV28 and TRBJ1-5 for the parts outside the CDR3, the full variable domain is DVKVTQSSRYLVKRTGEKVFLECVQDMDHENMFWYRQDPGLGLRLIYFSYDVKMKEKGDIPEGYSVSREKKERFSLILESASTNQTSMYLCASSSAMVRWDQPQHFGDGTRLSIL.

V and J are TRBV29-1 and TRBJ2-7, with a tentative D call TRBD1 (6 bases). Germline values: CDR1 SQVTM, CDR2 ANQGSEA. V lost 4 bases to trimming and J lost 3 bases, with 13 bases between them. This CDR3 contains 13 residues. The CDR3 DNA reads TGCAGCGTTGCCCCAGGGGCGAGCTACGAGCAGTACTTC. The encoded protein is CSVAPGASYEQYF.

The chain uses TRBV4-1 and TRBJ1-5; 7 nucleotides line up with TRBD1. Germline CDR1 MGHRA, CDR2 YSYEKL. The CDR3 loop spans 17 amino acids. The V and J ends lost 2 bases and 0 bases, in that order; junction bases with no gene match: 7. CDR3 residues: CASSQRQGLGSNQPQHF. CDR3 nucleotides: TGCGCCAGCAGCCAACGACAGGGTTTAGGTAGCAATCAGCCCCAGCATTTT.

This clone was detected only once. This CDR3 is also generated by other DNA sequences in the sample. The chain couples TRBV5-1 to TRBJ2-5; D call uncertain. From germline, CDR1 is SGHRS and CDR2 YFSETQ. This CDR3 is 13 amino acids long. Deletions cut 0 bases from V and 4 bases from J, with 7 bases between. Here the CDR3 DNA reads TGCGCCAGCAGCTTGGCCGGTCCAGAGACCCAGTACTTC. Amino acid sequence: CASSLAGPETQYF.